This record looks at one T cell receptor beta chain sequence and its context. The antigen it binds to is not known. No clone much larger than this one lies a single base away; base qualities are absent. This entry comes from a study of cytomegalovirus exposure and HLA in healthy donors (dated by TCRdb to about 2017). For the study in its entirety: In an earlier analysis of roughly 500 of the donors, 276 Gb of sequence data and 90 million to 120 million unique TCR beta sequences from 150 million to 200 million T cells were reported. Roughly 290 gigabases of sequencing data and 70 million to 100 million unique TCR sequences made up an early release that covered approximately 700 HLA-typed donors. The genetic ancestry cluster associated with self-reported Caucasian donors included around four fifths of the approximately 400 genotyped donors. The study aimed to test whether cataloging public T cell receptors could reveal signatures of past pathogen exposure. The study profiled the T cell repertoires of hundreds of subjects by immunosequencing and related them to cytomegalovirus serostatus. Along with the approximately 650-subject first cohort, a separate validation cohort of over a hundred different subjects was used. The study combined high-throughput TCR immunosequencing, statistical association of individual TCRs with disease status, and machine learning to predict cytomegalovirus infection status. A later analysis re-analyzed previously published TCR beta repertoires from roughly 630 donors and added high-resolution HLA genotyping to study TCR occurrence patterns. In the later analysis, no new phenotypic data were used to find candidate immune exposures; instead, reliance was placed on TCR beta sequences and their occurrence across donors. In an earlier analysis of about 590 of the donors, high-throughput TCR beta sequencing was used to judge whether each TCR beta V gene segment behaved as functional or pseudogenic. Donor age, sex, ethnicity and CMV serostatus were collected together with the repertoire data. A later genetic analysis used genome-wide SNP genotypes for about three fifths of the roughly 700 donors, treating that subset as a discovery cohort. Every repertoire in the discovery cohort had been generated on one and the same sequencing platform. HLA typing included class I and class II loci at four-digit resolution. Typing coverage differed by locus: A, B, C, DRB1 and DQB1 were typed in roughly 620-640 donors, DQA1 in 500 to 550, DPA1 in 600 to 610, and DPB1 in 400 to 480. Several DR-DQ haplotypes were treated as single units for association and clustering because of strong linkage in the cohort. Among 300 to 500 genotyped donors of the cohort, an average of around 250,000 unique TCR beta nucleotide sequences was sequenced per donor, of which about 18% were non-productive. The full study reports these points: In a later analysis, TCR association rates were found to vary across HLA loci, with the most associated TCRs seen for DRB1 alleles and the fewest for HLA-C alleles. The cohort was sequenced for TCR beta chains only, and without alpha or paired-chain data the features that could be detected were limited. A later analysis associated roughly 17,000 TCR beta sequences with specific HLA alleles at a false discovery rate of 0.05. The classifier was reported to diagnose cytomegalovirus status with high specificity and sensitivity in both the original and validation cohorts. Because HLA typing was unavailable for some donors at each locus, only the typed subset was used in association tests. Three of the identified cytomegalovirus-associated TCR beta chains were confirmed in vitro to be specific for cytomegalovirus antigens. A further reported finding was that TCR beta sequences accurately predicted the HLA-A and HLA-B alleles for most subjects in the first cohort. In a later genetic analysis, fewer N-insertions in productive TCRs were reported among donors in an Asian-associated ancestry cluster than the roughly 640-donor mean. An earlier analysis of 587 of the donors showed that most TCR beta V segments appeared in productive rearrangements either about 90% or about 30% of the time, which broadly matched IMGT annotations. The study gave a list of 150 to 200 TCR beta chains associated with cytomegalovirus. According to a later analysis, parvovirus B19, influenza, CMV and Epstein-Barr virus appeared linked to several top co-occurrence clusters. Roughly uniform sequencing depth across donors was assumed in presence/absence analyses, although this assumption may not hold. A group of highly shared sequence variants was considered likely to be a technical artifact of the sequencing pipeline. While some public TCRs were present in many individuals, most TCR sequences turned up only very rarely across donors. Correlated functional status among segregating V segments might be attributable to linkage disequilibrium, but an unknown experimental factor could not be ruled out. A later analysis found that most CMV-associated TCR beta chains appeared HLA-restricted, with HLA associations seemingly driven largely by CMV exposure. Assigning TCR associations to individual alleles was difficult when HLA alleles, especially DR and DQ, strongly co-occurred. A later analysis found that HLA-associated TCR beta chains were more clonally expanded and had lower generation probabilities than equally common non-associated chains. A later genetic analysis associated a missense DCLRE1C variant with V-gene and J-gene trimming of TCR beta chains, and an independent cohort replicated the association. Some IMGT-functional V segments, including TRBV6-2 and TRBV6-3, could not be distinguished by the 87-base-pair reads and were therefore excluded. CMV serostatus was the only immune exposure information available for the cohort. According to the authors, the approach could potentially be generalized to other disease states and immunological phenotypes. The earlier analysis of about 600 of the donors excluded roughly 17 rarely observed V segments, including chromosome 9 orphons, because counts were too low.

The library was prepared using the immunoSEQ multiplex PCR assay. A mixture of 60 forward primers for TCR Vbeta segments and 13 reverse primers for TCR Jbeta segments was used in the multiplex PCR. Amplification of the CDR3 region of rearranged TCR beta genes was performed with a multiplex PCR assay on genomic DNA. On the Illumina HiSeq System, the amplified TCR beta libraries were sequenced as 87-base-pair reads. On the authors' methods: A later analysis counted about 80 million unique TCR beta chains across the 500 to 850 repertoires, and around 12 million of these chains were shared by at least two donors. A nearest-neighbor algorithm error-corrected the raw reads and collapsed the reads into unique sequences, merging closely related sequences to remove PCR and sequencing errors. V, D and J gene segments were assigned by aligning CDR3 sequences to IMGT reference sequences. For a sequence to be retained, a match of at least six nucleotides was required to both a V gene segment and a J gene segment. A rearrangement counted as productive if the CDR3 had no stop codons and remained in frame with V and J, and every other rearrangement counted as non-productive. CDR3 was defined according to IMGT convention as the region running from the second conserved V-encoded cysteine to the conserved J-encoded phenylalanine. The earlier analysis of 587 of the donors excluded sequences that lacked an unambiguous match to a single V gene segment. In an earlier analysis of roughly 500 of the donors, V segments were called functional above 56.7% productive rearrangements and were called segregating when the between-donor standard deviation exceeded 5%. To diagnose cytomegalovirus status from the catalog of TCR beta chain sequences, a statistical classification framework was built. V and J gene assignment, in a later analysis, came from comparing TCR nucleotide sequences with IMGT/GENE-DB human TR gene sequences. In a later analysis, CDR3 sequences and most-parsimonious VDJ recombination scenarios were assigned using the TCRdist pipeline. In a later analysis, each TCR beta chain was defined by its CDR3 amino acid sequence together with its V-gene family, and reads lacking a unique V-gene family were excluded. In a later analysis, 450 to 600 highly shared, low-generation-probability nucleotide sequences were removed to address suspected cross-contamination and a sequencing artifact. In a later analysis, a clonal expansion index for each public chain was calculated from normalized within-repertoire ranks of inferred template counts. A later analysis computed generation probabilities with a VDJ recombination model fitted to out-of-frame rearrangements, and checked the results against IGoR. In a later analysis, TCR-TCR, TCR-HLA and TCR-CMV co-occurrence was scored with hypergeometric tests, and a repertoire-size bias correction was applied to TCR pairs. In a later analysis, false discovery rates were estimated by permuting HLA or CMV assignments 20 times. In a later analysis, co-occurring TCRs were grouped with DBSCAN, and TCRdist sequence similarity was added when clustering was performed within HLA-allele-positive subsets. For co-occurrence clustering, repertoires with fewer than 30,000 or more than 120,000 public chains were excluded, along with about five repertoires with anomalous nucleotide sharing. TCRdb limited this immuneACCESS table to in-frame rearrangements with V and J called. A share of clones is missing; checked studies link under half to unresolved V genes, and the rest is unexplained. V, J and clone size were drawn from that table, and D and trimming were deduced from the DNA. Across this sample there are roughly 34,000 clones, with more than 65% seen only once. Less than 4% of the sample lies in the top ten.

The cohort was made up of about 670 healthy bone marrow donors. All cohort members were sampled while nominally healthy, although unrecorded immune exposures were likely present. The donor tested CMV seronegative and was one of the 352 seronegative cohort members. A peripheral blood sample was collected from each donor, and TCR beta sequencing was performed on peripheral blood mononuclear cells. The Qiagen DNeasy Blood Extraction Kit was used to extract genomic DNA from the blood cell samples. V loses 2 bases at its end and J loses 4 bases; junction bases beyond the gene matches: 3. CDR1 is given as LNHDA and CDR2 as SQIVND, both from the germline V gene (reference sequence). The CDR3 measures 14 amino acids from cysteine to phenylalanine. The CDR3 DNA has 42 bases and is translated from base 1.

The sequence links TRBV19 to TRBJ2-3; 7 bases in between match TRBD2. This clonotype was sampled from a young woman in good health and CMV-seronegative. Input material: PBMCs. The DNA sequence is TGTGCCAGTAGTATACAGGGAGGGGCAGATACGCAGTATTTT. The encoded protein is CASSIQGGADTQYF.